This TCR beta chain was captured by sequencing in a study of vaccination effects on CD4 cells after COVID-19. ViraFEST assay sequencing came after antigen-specific CD4+ T cells were expanded with viral peptide pools. CD4+ T cell isolation took place after less than 13 days of culture. Participants received two doses of either the BNT162b2 or mRNA-1273 vaccine. TCRdb keeps only in-frame clones here, not all; method: immunoSEQ multiplex PCR. Of around 46,000 clones in the sample, around three quarters are singletons; the top ten hold roughly 15%. This clone was recorded a few times. The antigen is undetermined. The origin of this receptor is a human donor who received a COVID-19 vaccine. The input for sequencing was CD4+ T cells from PBMCs cultured with HCoV-OC43 spike peptides, taken after COVID-19 vaccination. Subset described: HCoV-OC43 spike overlapping peptide pool stimulation.

The DNA for the CDR3 is TGTGCCAGCAGCCAAGAGTTGGCTAGCGGGGGGGATACGCAGTATTTT. This codes for CASSQELASGGDTQYF. This rearrangement joins TRBV4-2 to TRBJ2-3; TRBD2 matches 11 bases. CDR1 is LGHNA and CDR2 is YNFKEQ in the germline V gene. V trimming: 0 bases; J trimming: 6 bases; junction bases outside the gene matches: 5. The CDR3 extends over 16 amino acids.